The entry below gives a single T cell receptor (beta chain) sequence along with its context. The antigen is undetermined. PCR involved 60 Vbeta and 13 Jbeta primers. Measured with immunoSEQ multiplex PCR; TCRdb has only the in-frame clones, and not every one. The top ten hold less than 2% of the sample, which has about 170,000 clones, less than 85% seen once. The V gene lost 6 bases and the J gene lost 8 bases, with 13 bases spanning the gap. The CDR3 has 12 residues. CDR1 and CDR2 (germline): SQVTM, ANQGSEA. The sample comes from a study of cytomegalovirus exposure and HLA in healthy donors. Overall study findings and caveats: The records held CMV serostatus as the only immune exposure information. Most subjects had HLA-A and HLA-B alleles reportedly predicted accurately by TCR beta sequences. In a later analysis, a missense DCLRE1C variant was linked to TCR beta V- and J-gene trimming.

The receptor comes from a male donor in good health and CMV-seronegative. V is TRBV29-1 and J is TRBJ1-4; possible D gene TRBD1, 6 bases. What was sequenced was PBMCs. The CDR3 DNA reads as TGCAGCGTACTATTGGGACACGAAAAACTGTTTTTT. Amino acids: CSVLLGHEKLFF.